This is a list of T cell receptor beta chains from one sample in a study of blood T cell repertoires in COVID-19. The assay was immunoSEQ multiplex PCR, and TCRdb's table has in-frame clones only and misses some. The profile shows approximately 200,000 clones, over 80% of them singletons. The sequenced sample consisted of peripheral blood. The receptor source for this set is a woman under 40 with acute or convalescent COVID-19. CDR3s include the opening cysteine and the closing phenylalanine or tryptophan. A D gene is named only where the DNA matches it firmly. Some rows have no size entry. The others give once, few or many, or a class for an expanded clone.

TRBJ1-5 TRBD1 18 TRBV6-2/TRBV6-3 few TGTGCCAGCAGTTTCGCCGGACAGGGGCTATTAGTCAATCAGCCCCAGCATTTT CASSFAGQGLLVNQPQHF
TRBJ2-7 TRBD1 15 TRBV5-1 NA TGCGCCAGCAGCACGCCCCTGACAGGGAGCTACGAGCAGTACTTC CASSTPLTGSYEQYF
TRBJ2-7 NA 14 TRBV5-1 once TGCGCCAGCAGCTTGATCGCGTACTCCTACGAGCAGTACTTC CASSLIAYSYEQYF
TRBJ2-3 TRBD2 15 TRBV29-1 NA TGCAGCGTTGAAGGGACTAGCGGGAGTAGGGATACGCAGTATTTT CSVEGTSGSRDTQYF
TRBJ2-7 NA 13 TRBV6-5 few TGTGCCAGCAGTTGGGAGAGGGCCTACGAGCAGTACTTC CASSWERAYEQYF
TRBJ2-7 TRBD1 17 TRBV9 once TGTGCCAGCAGCGCGGGACAGGGCGGGATGGAAACCTACGAGCAGTACTTC CASSAGQGGMETYEQYF
TRBJ2-7 TRBD2 15 TRBV6-5 NA TGTGCCAGCAGGCCCGGGACTAGCGGGGGAGGCGAGCAGTACTTC CASRPGTSGGGEQYF
TRBJ2-7 NA 16 TRBV6-2/TRBV6-3 NA TGTGCCAGCAGTTACTCGACCGGGGGTGAGACCTACGAGCAGTACTTC CASSYSTGGETYEQYF
TRBJ1-4 NA 15 TRBV2 NA TGTGCCAGCAGGCCCCAGAAAAATCGGGGTGAAAAACTGTTTTTT CASRPQKNRGEKLFF
TRBJ2-1 TRBD2 15 TRBV30 NA TGTGCCTGGGCCACCGGGCTAGCGGGGGACAATGAGCAGTTCTTC CAWATGLAGDNEQFF
TRBJ2-1 NA 14 TRBV3-1/TRBV3-2 NA TGTGCCAGCAGCCAAGATACGCGAAATAATGAGCAGTTCTTC CASSQDTRNNEQFF
TRBJ1-2 TRBD1 15 TRBV28 NA TGTGCCAGCAGCGCCCTCACAGGGGGCGGAGGGAGCTACACCTTC CASSALTGGGGSYTF
TRBJ2-5 NA 17 TRBV19 once TGTGCCAGTAGTATGATCTCGCAAGGTTTAGGGGCAGAGACCCAGTACTTC CASSMISQGLGAETQYF
TRBJ1-2 NA 14 TRBV15 NA TGTGCCACCAGCAGAGGTGGGGCCCTCTATGGCTACACCTTC CATSRGGALYGYTF
TRBJ1-1 TRBD1 13 TRBV30 NA TGTGCCTGGAGTTGGACAGGGAGGACTGAAGCTTTCTTT CAWSWTGRTEAFF
TRBJ2-3 TRBD2 15 TRBV5-1 NA TGCGCCAGCAGCTCAACTAGCGGGAGCACAGATACGCAGTATTTT CASSSTSGSTDTQYF
TRBJ1-1 TRBD1 14 TRBV18 many TGTGCCAGCTCACTTGCAGGGGGCCCCACTGAAGCTTTCTTT CASSLAGGPTEAFF
TRBJ2-7 TRBD2 14 TRBV28 once TGTGCCAGCGGGCCTAGCGGGGCCTCCTACGAGCAGTACTTC CASGPSGASYEQYF
TRBJ1-5 NA 14 TRBV18 NA TGTGCCAGCTCACTTGGACAGACCAATCAGCCCCAGCATTTT CASSLGQTNQPQHF
TRBJ2-7 NA 11 TRBV6-6 few TGTGCCAGCAGTTACTTGCGCGAGCAGTACTTC CASSYLREQYF
TRBJ1-4 NA 12 TRBV11-2 NA TGTGCCAGCAGCTTAGATGCGGGGGAACTGTTTTTT CASSLDAGELFF
TRBJ2-7 TRBD1 12 TRBV6-2/TRBV6-3 NA TGTGCCAGCAGTCGGGACAGTTACGAGCAGTACTTC CASSRDSYEQYF
TRBJ2-7 NA 11 TRBV29-1 NA TGCAGCGTTGTGCAGGCCTACGAGCAGTACTTC CSVVQAYEQYF
TRBJ2-3 NA 15 TRBV19 NA TGTGCCAGTAGTATAGAAGGTCTGGGAGCAGATACGCAGTATTTT CASSIEGLGADTQYF
TRBJ1-2 TRBD1 12 TRBV7-9 NA TGTGCCAGCACCTCCGGGACAGGGTTCTACACCTTC CASTSGTGFYTF
TRBJ2-1 TRBD2 14 TRBV29-1 NA TGCAGCGTTTTGACTAGCGGGAGGAAGGGGGCTAAGTTCTTC CSVLTSGRKGAKFF
TRBJ1-5 NA 14 TRBV4-1 NA TGCGCCAGCAGCCAAGATTGGAGTGTTCAGCCCCAGCATTTT CASSQDWSVQPQHF
TRBJ2-2 NA 15 TRBV19 once TGTGCCAGTAGTATGTTAGGTTTGGGGCCCGGGGAGCTGTTTTTT CASSMLGLGPGELFF
TRBJ1-4 NA 14 TRBV5-1 NA TGCGCCAGCAGCTTTCTATCCAGGGCTGAAAAACTGTTTTTT CASSFLSRAEKLFF
TRBJ1-3 NA 15 TRBV15 few TGTGCCACCAGCAGAGAAAGGGGGTTAGGAAACACCATATATTTT CATSRERGLGNTIYF
TRBJ1-1 TRBD1 14 TRBV19 NA TGTGCCAGTAGGAGGACAGGGGCGAACACTGAAGCTTTCTTT CASRRTGANTEAFF
TRBJ1-2 NA 15 TRBV11-2 NA TGTGCCAGCAGCTTAGTATCGGCGGGGAGGTATGGCTACACCTTC CASSLVSAGRYGYTF
TRBJ1-4 TRBD1 17 TRBV30 few TGTGCCTGGAGTTTCCCCGGGACAGGGAGCCTTCGTGAAAAACTGTTTTTT CAWSFPGTGSLREKLFF
TRBJ1-3 NA 13 TRBV2 NA TGTGCCAGCAGACAGAGCTCTGGAAACACCATATATTTT CASRQSSGNTIYF
TRBJ1-2 NA 12 TRBV28 NA TGTGCCAGCAGCCGACAGGCCGGGGGCTACACCTTC CASSRQAGGYTF
TRBJ2-7 NA 14 TRBV6-5 NA TGTGCCAGCAGACAGGGAAGAAATCGAGTCGAGCAGTACTTC CASRQGRNRVEQYF
TRBJ1-2 NA 15 TRBV5-6 few TGTGCCAGCAGCTTGTTGGGACAAAAGAGAGGGGGCTACACCTTC CASSLLGQKRGGYTF
TRBJ1-6 NA 11 TRBV7-9 NA TGTGCCAGCAGCCAGACTCTTACCCTCCACTTT CASSQTLTLHF
TRBJ2-1 TRBD2 17 TRBV11-3 NA TGTGCCAGCAGCTTAGAGGTAGGTAGCGGGGGCCGCGGGGAGCAGTTCTTC CASSLEVGSGGRGEQFF
TRBJ2-1 NA 15 TRBV5-1 NA TGCGCCAGCAGCTTGGAGGGGTCCTCCTACAATGAGCAGTTCTTC CASSLEGSSYNEQFF
TRBJ2-5 TRBD1 15 TRBV9 few TGTGCCAGCAGCGTAGATCAGGGGGCGAAAGAGACCCAGTACTTC CASSVDQGAKETQYF
TRBJ2-7 NA 13 TRBV6-2/TRBV6-3 NA TGTGCCAGCAGTTACTCCCTATCCTACGAGCAGTACTTC CASSYSLSYEQYF
TRBJ1-2 NA 11 TRBV20-1 NA TGCAGTGCTAGACTCGGTTATGGCTACACCTTC CSARLGYGYTF
TRBJ2-5 NA 14 TRBV7-9 NA TGTGCCAGCAGCACCTACGACAGAGAGGAGACCCAGTACTTC CASSTYDREETQYF
TRBJ2-3 TRBD1 13 TRBV7-2 NA TGTGCCAGCAGCGCAACGACAGGGGGGACGCAGTATTTT CASSATTGGTQYF
TRBJ1-1 NA 14 TRBV30 NA TGTGCCTGGAGTGTTTCCGGGGGTTCGACTGAAGCTTTCTTT CAWSVSGGSTEAFF
TRBJ2-2 NA 12 TRBV5-1 NA TGCGCCAGCAGTCCTAGCGCCGGGGAGCTGTTTTTT CASSPSAGELFF
TRBJ2-1 TRBD2 14 TRBV19 once TGTGCCACCGAGACTAGCGGGAGAAGCGATGAGCAGTTCTTC CATETSGRSDEQFF
TRBJ1-5 TRBD1 15 TRBV5-1 NA TGCGCCAGCAGCTTGACGACAGGGGGTAATCAGCCCCAGCATTTT CASSLTTGGNQPQHF
TRBJ2-1 TRBD2 17 TRBV2 NA TGTGCCAGCAGTGACTCGACCTTAGCGGGGGCCTACAATGAGCAGTTCTTC CASSDSTLAGAYNEQFF
TRBJ2-2 TRBD2 15 TRBV6-5 NA TGTGCCAGCAGGTCCGGGACTAGTGAGACCGGGGAGCTGTTTTTT CASRSGTSETGELFF
TRBJ2-6 NA 17 TRBV19 NA TGTGCCAGTAGTATAGTAAGAACAGGGACGAGGGTCAACGTCCTGACTTTC CASSIVRTGTRVNVLTF
TRBJ1-5 NA 14 TRBV4-2 few TGTGCCAGCAGCCCCAACTCCCCACATCAGCCCCAGCATTTT CASSPNSPHQPQHF
TRBJ1-2 NA 13 TRBV6-6 NA TGTGCCAGCAGTGCGACAGCCAACTATGGCTACACCTTC CASSATANYGYTF
TRBJ1-6 NA 17 TRBV30 NA TGTGCCTGGAGTGTAGTCCGGTCAAGCTCCTATAATTCACCCCTCCACTTT CAWSVVRSSSYNSPLHF
TRBJ2-2 NA 11 TRBV20-1 NA TGCAGTGCCCTAGATACCGGGGAGCTGTTTTTT CSALDTGELFF
TRBJ1-2 NA 14 TRBV18 NA TGTGCCAGCTCACCAGGAGCAGTCTACTATGGCTACACCTTC CASSPGAVYYGYTF
TRBJ2-7 TRBD1 14 TRBV13 NA TGTGCCAGCAGCGCCTGGGACAGCCCCTACGAGCAGTACTTC CASSAWDSPYEQYF
TRBJ2-5 TRBD2 18 TRBV19 once TGTGCCAGTAGTTCCCTGGTAGCGGGAGGCCCCTCTCAAGAGACCCAGTACTTC CASSSLVAGGPSQETQYF
TRBJ2-2 NA 15 TRBV5-1 few TGCGCCAGCAGTCTCACAGGGAAGGACACCGGGGAGCTGTTTTTT CASSLTGKDTGELFF